This T cell receptor (beta chain) came from a study of CD8 T cells in Susac syndrome. Between the trimmed V and J ends, which lost 6 bases and 4 bases, there was a span of 12 bases. The CDR3 runs 14 residues. In germline, CDR1 is MNHEY, CDR2 SMNVEV (reference sequence). Random hexamers primed reverse transcription of about 0.5 to 1 ug RNA. TCRdb recomputed calls from the immunoSEQ multiplex PCR reads with MiXCR, one row per CDR3 protein. Here the sample spans around 180,000 distinct CDR3 sequences, approximately 96% being singletons. V and J are TRBV27 and TRBJ1-4; perhaps TRBD1 as D (6 bases). Sequencing used CD4+ T cells from PBMCs. This TCR came from a human donor with multiple sclerosis. Here the CDR3 reads CASSRTGINEKLFF. The CDR3 DNA reads TGTGCCAGCAGCCGAACAGGGATTAATGAAAAACTGTTTTTT.